These 2 T cell receptor beta chains came from one sample sequenced in a study of blood T cell repertoires in COVID-19. Measured with immunoSEQ multiplex PCR; TCRdb has only the in-frame clones, and not every one. The repertoire consists of over 110,000 clones, with about 87% occurring once and the leading ten covering around a quarter. The sequencing sample was made of peripheral blood. Source of these receptors: a human donor in a cohort sampled during active COVID-19.

The rearrangement links TRBV2 to TRBJ2-7; tentatively, D is TRBD2 (5 bases). The V end was cut by 6 bases, the J end by 7 bases, with 13 bases between. There are 12 residues in the CDR3. Germline CDR1 reads SNHLY; CDR2 reads FYNNEI. CDR3 sequence: CASRREPTEQYF. Written as DNA, the CDR3 is TGTGCCAGCAGGAGGGAACCGACGGAGCAGTACTTC.

The chain recombines TRBV11-2 with TRBJ1-2, with D perhaps TRBD1 (5 bases). Germline values: CDR1 SGHAT, CDR2 FQNNGV. This CDR3 has 14 amino acids. The V and J ends lost 5 bases and 4 bases respectively, with 14 bases between them. CDR3 DNA: TGTGCCAGCAGCCCCCAGGGCCCTAGCTATGGCTACACCTTC. Its protein is CASSPQGPSYGYTF.